This passage covers 26 T cell receptor beta chains from one sample sequenced in a study of blood T cell repertoires in COVID-19. Clones were read by immunoSEQ multiplex PCR, and TCRdb kept only the in-frame ones, dropping some. The data hold nearly 300,000 clones, with roughly 88% observed a single time. The specimen was peripheral blood. The origin of the receptors is a woman younger than 45 who had recovered from COVID-19.

This clone was picked up many times. V is TRBV4-2 and J is TRBJ1-6; 10 bases line up with TRBD1. Germline V gene sequence: CDR1 LGHNA, CDR2 YNFKEQ. The CDR3 is 13 amino acids. V lost 8 bases, J lost 7 bases, and 2 bases stayed unmatched. CDR3 nucleotide sequence: TGTGCCAGCGGGACAGGGGACAATTCACCCCTCCACTTT. Translating gives CASGTGDNSPLHF.

The genes are TRBV7-3 and TRBJ1-1; 7 bases fit TRBD1. Germline CDR1 reads SGHTA; CDR2 reads FQGTGA. V shed 5 bases and J 1 base; nucleotides not matched to a gene: 4. The CDR3 totals 14 residues. CDR3 residues: CASSPRTGNTEAFF. The CDR3 DNA reads TGTGCCAGCAGCCCGAGGACAGGGAACACTGAAGCTTTCTTT.

Here the CDR3 reads CASSPYGLAGGYSYNEQFF. The CDR3 DNA is TGTGCCAGCAGCCCGTACGGGCTAGCGGGGGGCTACTCCTACAATGAGCAGTTCTTC. The chain recombines TRBV7-3 with TRBJ2-1, with 11 nucleotides matching TRBD2. The germline V gene encodes CDR1 SGHTA and CDR2 FQGTGA. The CDR3 length is 19 residues. J lost 0 bases, V lost 5 bases, and 12 bases had no gene match.

The chain couples TRBV9 to TRBJ2-2; D may be TRBD2 (6 bases). CDR1 SGDLS and CDR2 YYNGEE come from the germline V gene. The CDR3 totals 16 residues. With 4 bases removed from V and 2 bases from J, the gap between germline ends came to 15 bases. CDR3 residues: CASSPRGDFNTGELFF. CDR3 coding DNA: TGTGCCAGCAGCCCCCGTGGGGACTTTAACACCGGGGAGCTGTTTTTT.

This sequence joins TRBV6-5 and TRBJ1-4; TRBD1 is a possible D gene (5 bases). The CDR3 is 14 amino acids. Germline V gene sequence: CDR1 MNHEY, CDR2 SVGAGI. V gave up 11 bases and J gave up 4 bases, with 17 bases separating them. DNA for the CDR3: TGTGCCGTACACGTAGGGGAGGTTAATGAAAAACTGTTTTTT. Protein: CAVHVGEVNEKLFF.

This clone has a single count. This sequence joins TRBV4-1 and TRBJ1-6; 10 bases align to TRBD1. After removal of 4 bases from V and 8 bases from J, the junction contained 5 bases not matched to a gene. Germline-derived CDR1 and CDR2 are MGHRA and YSYEKL. The CDR3 loop spans 15 amino acids. This CDR3 reads CASSPGQGGDSPLHF. CDR3 nucleotides: TGCGCCAGCAGCCCAGGACAGGGGGGAGATTCACCCCTCCACTTT.

The chain joins TRBV10-2 to TRBJ1-1; 9 bases fit TRBD1. Germline CDR1 is WSHSY and CDR2 is SAAADI. J lost 6 bases, V lost 2 bases, and 10 bases had no gene match. The CDR3 length is 16 residues. CDR3 sequence (DNA): TGCGCCAGCAGTGAGAGGGGACAGGGTGGATGGCCTGAAGCTTTCTTT. Its protein is CASSERGQGGWPEAFF.

V and J are TRBV11-1 and TRBJ2-7, with 10 positions matching TRBD1. V gave up 3 bases and J gave up 3 bases; unmatched junction bases: 5. The CDR3 contains 15 residues. CDR1 is SGHAT, CDR2 FQDESV, per germline (reference sequence). CDR3 region: CASSFAGTGDYEQYF. For the CDR3, the DNA is TGTGCCAGCAGCTTTGCCGGGACAGGGGACTACGAGCAGTACTTC.

This chain links TRBV27 with TRBJ1-1; no clear D gene. The germline CDR1 and CDR2 sequences are MNHEY and SMNVEV (reference sequence). The CDR3 sequence is 15 residues long. The V end was cut by 4 bases, the J end by 4 bases, with 16 bases between. The CDR3 DNA sequence: TGTGCCAGCAGTTCGCCCCCCGACGGAGTCACTGAAGCTTTCTTT. Residues: CASSSPPDGVTEAFF.

The J gene is TRBJ2-2, the V gene TRBV2; the D gene is possibly TRBD1 (6 bases). Trimming stripped 3 bases from V and 1 base from J, with 12 bases between. This CDR3 spans 16 amino acids. Germline CDR1 is SNHLY and CDR2 is FYNNEI. CDR3 sequence (DNA): TGTGCCAGCAGTGATGCAGGGGCCAGGAACACCGGGGAGCTGTTTTTT. It is translated as CASSDAGARNTGELFF.

This clone came up a few times. The chain carries TRBV27 and TRBJ2-3, with TRBD2 identical over 11 bases. CDR3 length equals 15 residues. Germline V gives CDR1 MNHEY, CDR2 SMNVEV (reference sequence). Trimming cost V 2 bases and J 7 bases; bases outside gene matches: 5. The CDR3 loop is CASSLLAGGINTQYF. CDR3 sequence (DNA): TGTGCCAGCAGTTTACTAGCGGGGGGAATAAATACGCAGTATTTT.

The gene calls are TRBV21-1 and TRBJ1-2; the DNA was not compared with TRBD1, the D call given in the table. TRBV21-1 is reported as a pseudogene. The CDR3 has 14 residues. The CDR3 nucleotides are TGTGCCAGCAGCAAAAAGGGGGACAGGGATGGCTACACCTTC. It translates to CASSKKGDRDGYTF.

The gene calls are TRBV6-6 and TRBJ2-7, with D possibly matching TRBD2 (5 bases). The V and J ends lost 5 bases and 0 bases respectively, with 5 bases between them. The CDR3 has 12 residues. The germline gives CDR1 MNHNY, CDR2 SVGAGI (reference sequence). The CDR3 nucleotides are TGTGCCAGCAGTGGGAGCTCCTACGAGCAGTACTTC. Encoded protein: CASSGSSYEQYF.

This clone was counted a single time. The J gene is TRBJ1-2, the V gene TRBV29-1; D is unresolved. The CDR3 has 12 residues. Germline-derived CDR1 and CDR2 are SQVTM and ANQGSEA. The germline V and J ends were trimmed by 3 bases and 4 bases, with 9 bases remaining between them. The CDR3: CSVDFDIYGYTF. The CDR3 nucleotides are TGCAGCGTTGATTTCGACATCTATGGCTACACCTTC.

The chain has TRBV5-6 and TRBJ1-1; perhaps TRBD1 as D (6 bases). V was cut by 3 bases and J by 1 base, with 13 bases left in between. This CDR3 has 15 residues. In germline, CDR1 is SGHDT, CDR2 YYEEEE. In nucleotides, the CDR3 is TGTGCCAGCAGCTCGCCGGGACACAAGAACACTGAAGCTTTCTTT. Translating it yields CASSSPGHKNTEAFF.

The rearrangement joins TRBV5-1 to TRBJ1-2; maybe TRBD1 (6 bases). This CDR3 has 12 residues. Trimming left V 2 bases short and J 8 bases short, with 10 bases between. Germline lookup yields CDR1 SGHRS and CDR2 YFSETQ. This chain's CDR3 is CASSFKGDGYTF. CDR3 nucleotides: TGCGCCAGCAGCTTCAAGGGGGACGGCTACACCTTC. Drawing the rest from reference TRBV5-1 and TRBJ1-2, the complete variable domain is KAGVTQTPRYLIKTRGQQVTLSCSPISGHRSVSWYQQTPGQGLQFLFEYFSETQRNKGNFPGRFSGRQFSNSRSEMNVSTLELGDSALYLCASSFKGDGYTFGSGTRLTVV.

This clone was seen only once. The chain joins TRBV5-5 to TRBJ1-1, with unresolved D. CDR1 and CDR2 from the germline V gene are SGHKS and YYEKEE (reference sequence). The CDR3 spans 14 residues. Trimming pared 0 bases from V and 6 bases from J, leaving 12 bases between. CDR3 bases: TGTGCCAGCAGCTTGGCGTTCTTGGGCCCTGAAGCTTTCTTT. Translated, it gives CASSLAFLGPEAFF.

The genes are TRBV9 and TRBJ2-7; 7 nucleotides line up with TRBD2. V lost 0 bases and J lost 3; bases outside the gene matches: 9. From germline, CDR1 is SGDLS and CDR2 YYNGEE. This CDR3 is built from 16 residues. The CDR3 DNA follows: TGTGCCAGCAGCGTAGCTACGGGGGGTTATAACTACGAGCAGTACTTC. Translated, it gives CASSVATGGYNYEQYF.

V and J are TRBV7-9 and TRBJ1-1; TRBD1 agrees at 7 bases. CDR3 length: 15 amino acids. After removal of 1 base from V and 8 bases from J, the junction contained 10 bases not matched to a gene. The germline V gene has CDR1 SEHNR and CDR2 FQNEAQ (reference sequence). The DNA for the CDR3 is TGTGCCAGCAGCTTAGTAGGCAACAGGGGTCTAGAAGCTTTCTTT. Amino acids: CASSLVGNRGLEAFF. Full variable domain (remainder filled in from reference TRBV7-9 and TRBJ1-1): DTGVSQNPRHKITKRGQNVTFRCDPISEHNRLYWYRQTLGQGPEFLTYFQNEAQLEKSRLLSDRFSAERPKGSFSTLEIQRTEQGDSAMYLCASSLVGNRGLEAFFGQGTRLTVV.

This chain connects TRBV15 to TRBJ2-7, with a tentative D call TRBD1 (7 bases). The V and J ends lost 1 base and 3 bases respectively, with 13 bases between them. This CDR3 is built from 15 residues. Germline V lookup: CDR1 LNHNV, CDR2 YYDKDF (reference sequence). The CDR3 DNA reads TGTGCCACCAGCAGAGGCGGAGGGACAGTCTACGAGCAGTACTTC. This codes for CATSRGGGTVYEQYF.

The chain joins TRBV3-1 (or the pseudogene TRBV3-2) to TRBJ2-1, with D maybe TRBD2 (5 bases). The CDR3 spans 17 residues. Trimming stripped 3 bases from V and 6 bases from J, with 21 bases between. Per the germline V gene, CDR1 is LGHDT and CDR2 is YNNKEL (reference sequence). The CDR3 loop is CASSHALVQVFGNEQFF. The CDR3 DNA follows: TGTGCCAGCAGCCACGCACTAGTACAAGTTTTCGGCAATGAGCAGTTCTTC.

The V call is TRBV11-3, the J call TRBJ1-1; D not certain. Trimming left V 3 bases short and J 0 bases short, with 5 bases between. This CDR3 is built from 13 residues. Germline-derived CDR1 and CDR2 are SGHNT and YENEEA. CDR3 DNA sequence: TGTGCCAGCAGCTTCACTCTGAACACTGAAGCTTTCTTT. Its protein product is CASSFTLNTEAFF.

The chain uses TRBV19 and TRBJ2-7, with a tentative D call TRBD2 (6 bases). Trimming removed 3 bases from V and 7 bases from J, with 16 bases in between. The V gene's germline CDR1 is LNHDA and CDR2 SQIVND (reference sequence). The CDR3 has 14 residues. CDR3 sequence reads: CASSMVGGGREQYF. DNA of the CDR3: TGTGCCAGTAGTATGGTCGGCGGAGGGAGAGAGCAGTACTTC.

This clone showed up just a few times. V and J are TRBV5-1 and TRBJ2-3, with D maybe TRBD2 (6 bases). Germline V gene sequence: CDR1 SGHRS, CDR2 YFSETQ. V was pared by 5 bases and J by 4 bases, with 11 bases between. The CDR3 extends over 13 amino acids. This chain's CDR3 is CASSVGGADTQYF. CDR3 coding DNA: TGCGCCAGCAGTGTAGGAGGGGCAGATACGCAGTATTTT.

The chain is built from TRBV2 and TRBJ1-1, with 9 bases identical to TRBD1. Unmatched junction bases numbered 5, after V lost 8 bases and J lost 4 bases. The CDR3 is made up of 13 amino acids. CDR1 and CDR2 (germline): SNHLY, FYNNEI. The CDR3 loop reads CASRDRAGTEAFF. CDR3 bases: TGTGCCAGCCGGGACAGGGCGGGCACTGAAGCTTTCTTT.

The chain has TRBV5-1 and TRBJ1-4, with 8 nucleotides matching TRBD1. This CDR3 spans 14 amino acids. V lost 4 bases and J lost 7; bases outside the gene matches: 6. Germline assignment: CDR1 SGHRS and CDR2 YFSETQ. CDR3 coding DNA: TGCGCCAGCAGCCCAGGGGGCGCGGGTGAAAAACTGTTTTTT. Translation: CASSPGGAGEKLFF.